A selection of T cell receptor beta chains follows, all from one sample in a study of blood T cells in healthy people across ages. MiXCR, applied by TCRdb to the 5' RACE reads, yields one record per CDR3 protein. Of 700,000 to 800,000 distinct CDR3 sequences in the sample, roughly 47% were seen once. The material sequenced was blood. The source of these receptors is a woman aged 55-69 years in good health. Each CDR3 is given with its conserved first and last residue. Fields, in order: D gene, J gene, clone size, V gene, CDR3 DNA, CDR3 protein. D genes are given only for firm matches. Clone size appears in some rows only: once, few, many, or a class for an expanded clone.

-	TRBJ2-3	few	TRBV5-1	TGCGCCAGCACCGTCGGGGGGCCCACAGATACGCAGTATTTT	CASTVGGPTDTQYF
-	TRBJ2-3	-	TRBV9	TGTGCCAGCAGCGTAGGGAGCGCTCCTTTCACAGATACGCAGTATTTT	CASSVGSAPFTDTQYF
TRBD1	TRBJ2-7	-	TRBV5-1	TGCGCCAGCAGCTTGACAGGGGGCGAATACAATGAGCAGTACTTC	CASSLTGGEYNEQYF
-	TRBJ2-5	few	TRBV6-5	TGTGCCAGCAGTTCGAGGGACGTCCAAGAGACCCAGTACTTC	CASSSRDVQETQYF
-	TRBJ2-6	many	TRBV29-1	TGCAGCGTATCCCCTCGCTCTGGGGCCAACGTCCTGACTTTC	CSVSPRSGANVLTF
-	TRBJ1-1	-	TRBV18	TGTGCCAGCTCACCAAAAGCTTTCTTT	CASSPKAFF
-	TRBJ2-2	-	TRBV9	TGTGCCAGCAGCGAACAGGTTAACACCGGGGAGCTGTTTTTT	CASSEQVNTGELFF
-	TRBJ2-7	-	TRBV27	TGTGCCAGCACCCTCACGTGGCCAAGACGCGAGCAGTACTTC	CASTLTWPRREQYF
-	TRBJ2-5	-	TRBV6-2/TRBV6-3	TGTGCCAGCAGCAGGGGAGGGGAGCCGGATGGAGAGACCCAGTACTTC	CASSRGGEPDGETQYF
TRBD2	TRBJ2-1	-	TRBV5-6	TGTGCCAACATTATTGGGGGGGGGACTAGTTCCCTCTACAATGAGCAGTTCTTC	CANIIGGGTSSLYNEQFF
TRBD1	TRBJ1-6	few	TRBV29-1	TGCAGCATAACCACAGGGACAGAGAATTCACCCCTCCACTTT	CSITTGTENSPLHF
-	TRBJ1-1	few	TRBV5-4	TGTGCCAGCAGCTTGGATAGGGGTAGGAACACTGAAGCTTTCTTT	CASSLDRGRNTEAFF
-	TRBJ2-7	few	TRBV10-3	TGTGCCATCACCGCGGAAGGGGCGGGGGAGCAGTACTTC	CAITAEGAGEQYF
TRBD1	TRBJ2-5	-	TRBV10-3	TGTGCCATCAAAGGGACAGGGCGACAAGAGACCCAGTACTTC	CAIKGTGRQETQYF
-	TRBJ2-7	few	TRBV5-1	TGCGCCAGCAGGGGCTACTACGAGCAGTACTTC	CASRGYYEQYF
-	TRBJ1-1	few	TRBV25-1	TGTGCCAGCAGTGAGGGAACAGGATATAACACTGAAGCTTTCTTT	CASSEGTGYNTEAFF
TRBD1	TRBJ2-3	-	TRBV20-1	TGCAGTGCTAGATGGGACAGGGGATCGTATTTT	CSARWDRGSYF
TRBD2	TRBJ2-7	-	TRBV29-1	TGCAGCGTCTTAAGCGGGGGGGCCTACGAGCAGTACTTC	CSVLSGGAYEQYF
-	TRBJ2-3	few	TRBV4-1	TGCGCCAGCAGCCAAGGATTTGGGGATACGCAGTATTTT	CASSQGFGDTQYF
-	TRBJ1-4	-	TRBV7-9	TGTGCCAGCAGCTTAGCAACAGGGAATGAAAAGCTGTTTTTT	CASSLATGNEKLFF
-	TRBJ2-1	-	TRBV7-3	TGTGCCAGCAGCTTAGTGTCGACAGACAATGAGCAGTTCTTC	CASSLVSTDNEQFF
-	TRBJ1-2	-	TRBV9	TGTGCCAGCAGTGTGTCACCAGGGGATGGCTATACCTTC	CASSVSPGDGYTF
TRBD2	TRBJ2-1	-	TRBV6-1	TGTGCCAGCAGTGTGACTAGCGGGAGGTTCAATGAGCAGTTCTTC	CASSVTSGRFNEQFF
TRBD1	TRBJ2-2	-	TRBV6-5	TGTGCCAGCAGAATACAGGGGGCGAACACCGGGGAGCTGTTTTTT	CASRIQGANTGELFF
-	TRBJ2-7	-	TRBV7-2	TGTGCCAGTAGCTTAAAATCCCGCTCCTACGAGCAGTACTTC	CASSLKSRSYEQYF
-	TRBJ2-1	-	TRBV7-2	TGTGCCAGCAGCTTTCTAGGTTTTCATGAGCAGTTCTTC	CASSFLGFHEQFF
-	TRBJ2-3	many	TRBV15	TGTGCCACCAGCACTCGGCAGGGCACAGATACGCAGTATTTT	CATSTRQGTDTQYF
-	TRBJ2-7	-	TRBV7-2	TGTGCCAGCAGCTTACCACAGGCGGCCAGGCAGTACTTC	CASSLPQAARQYF
-	TRBJ2-4	-	TRBV6-2/TRBV6-3	TGTGCCAGCAGAGCCGGATGGGTTGGGTACAATGAGCAGTACTTC	CASRAGWVGYNEQYF
-	TRBJ2-3	-	TRBV9	TGTGCCAGCAGCGTAGGTGACGGGGGAGCAGATACGCAGTATTTT	CASSVGDGGADTQYF
-	TRBJ2-1	once	TRBV12-3/TRBV12-4	TGTGCCAGCAGTCGGTCCGGTTTGGTGCAGTTCTTC	CASSRSGLVQFF
-	TRBJ2-2	-	TRBV5-1	TGCGCCAGCAGCGGGCGGACCGGGAACACCGGGGAGCTGTTTTTT	CASSGRTGNTGELFF
-	TRBJ1-1	-	TRBV6-2/TRBV6-3	TGTGCCAGCAGGAGGGGAGGCACTGAAGCTTTCTTT	CASRRGGTEAFF
-	TRBJ2-5	-	TRBV20-1	TGCAGTGCTAGGGTCGAGGGACAAGAGACCCAGTACTTC	CSARVEGQETQYF
TRBD2	TRBJ2-1	-	TRBV4-3	TGCGCCAGCAACCAAGATGGACCTAGCGGGAGGTCCTACAATGAGCAGTTCTTC	CASNQDGPSGRSYNEQFF
-	TRBJ2-1	-	TRBV5-1	TGCGCCAGCAGCTTGGAGATCTACAATGAGCAGTTCTTC	CASSLEIYNEQFF
-	TRBJ1-1	-	TRBV6-1	TGTGCCAGCAACTTCGAACTAGACACTGAAGCTTTCTTT	CASNFELDTEAFF
-	TRBJ1-2	-	TRBV28	TGTGTCAGCAGCCCTGGGGACGGCGGGGGCTACACCTTC	CVSSPGDGGGYTF
-	TRBJ2-7	few	TRBV6-1	TGTGCCAGCAGTGTTGGTTTCTCCTACGAGCAGTACTTC	CASSVGFSYEQYF
-	TRBJ2-3	many	TRBV7-2	TGTGCCAGCAGCTTAAGGAGAGATACGCAGTATTTT	CASSLRRDTQYF
-	TRBJ2-7	-	TRBV7-6	TGTGCCAGCAGCGTAGCCATTCTCTCCTACGAGCAGTACTTC	CASSVAILSYEQYF
TRBD2	TRBJ2-1	-	TRBV20-1	TGCAGTGCGCCCCTAGCGGTGAGCTCCTACAATGAGCAGTTCTTC	CSAPLAVSSYNEQFF